This T cell receptor beta chain was captured in a study of T cell responses to AZD1222 COVID-19 vaccine. The study, taken as a whole, reports: Compared with day 0, the breadth and depth of the Spike-specific TCR repertoire rose significantly after two doses of AZD1222. Spike-wide coverage was observed for vaccine-associated CD4 TCRs, with dominant responses at 160-218 and 743-854.

The trim removed 1 base at V and 3 bases at J, leaving 8 bases unmatched. The germline CDR1 and CDR2 sequences are SEHNR and FQNEAQ (reference sequence). This CDR3 region has 16 residues. Points on this clone: Its antigen is unidentified.

Assay used: immunoSEQ multiplex PCR; TCRdb lists only in-frame clones, some missing. The table includes roughly 180,000 clones, roughly 92% detected once. This sequence was found in an adult who received the AZD1222 COVID-19 vaccine. This rearrangement joins TRBV7-9 to TRBJ2-5; 7 bases are a match to TRBD2. Sequenced here: peripheral blood, sampled 28 days after the second AZD1222 dose. In nucleotides, the CDR3 is TGTGCCAGCAGCTTAGTCGGGCGGGAGAGAAAAGAGACCCAGTACTTC. Protein product: CASSLVGRERKETQYF. The full variable domain, in which reference TRBV7-9 and TRBJ2-5 provide the parts outside the CDR3, is DTGVSQNPRHKITKRGQNVTFRCDPISEHNRLYWYRQTLGQGPEFLTYFQNEAQLEKSRLLSDRFSAERPKGSFSTLEIQRTEQGDSAMYLCASSLVGRERKETQYFGPGTRLLVL.